This TCR beta chain was captured in a study of blood T cell repertoires in COVID-19. Sequencing used immunoSEQ multiplex PCR; TCRdb keeps in-frame clones, though not all of them. The sample records around 70,000 clones, 82% being singletons. V was pared by 0 bases and J by 4 bases, with 12 bases between. The V gene's germline CDR1 is LGHNA and CDR2 YSLEER. The CDR3 loop spans 15 amino acids. The specimen was peripheral blood. The rearrangement joins TRBV4-3 to TRBJ1-2, with D possibly being TRBD1 (5 bases). This TCR was recovered from a man aged 55 to 70 with acute or convalescent COVID-19. CDR3 protein: CASSQEAGLSYGYTF. The CDR3 DNA reads TGCGCCAGCAGCCAAGAAGCGGGGCTAAGCTATGGCTACACCTTC.